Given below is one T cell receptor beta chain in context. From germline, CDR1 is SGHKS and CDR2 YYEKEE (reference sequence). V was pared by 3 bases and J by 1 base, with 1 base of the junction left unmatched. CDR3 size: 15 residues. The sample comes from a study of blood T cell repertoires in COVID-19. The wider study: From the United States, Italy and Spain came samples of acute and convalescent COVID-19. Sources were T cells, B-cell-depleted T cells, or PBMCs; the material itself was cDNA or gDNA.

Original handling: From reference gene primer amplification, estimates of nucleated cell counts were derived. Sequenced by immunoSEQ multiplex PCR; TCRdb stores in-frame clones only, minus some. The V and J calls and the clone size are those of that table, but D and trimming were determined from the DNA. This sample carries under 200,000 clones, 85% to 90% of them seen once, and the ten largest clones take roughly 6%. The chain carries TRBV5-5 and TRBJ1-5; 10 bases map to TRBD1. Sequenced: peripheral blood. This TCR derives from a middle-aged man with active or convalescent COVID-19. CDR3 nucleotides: TGTGCCAGCAGCTGGACAGGGGGGAGCAATCAGCCCCAGCATTTT. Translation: CASSWTGGSNQPQHF.